The 21 T cell receptor beta chains below come from one sample, sequenced in a study of identical twins. TCRdb re-derived calls from the 5' RACE reads in MiXCR, one entry per CDR3 protein. The table includes hundreds of thousands of distinct CDR3 sequences, approximately 20% detected once. These data were likewise used in another study, on yellow fever vaccine responses in identical twins.

The sample consisted of CD4+ T cells sorted from blood. These TCRs come from a woman younger than 30 in good health.

This clonotype was detected only a few times. V usage is TRBV7-8 and J usage is TRBJ1-4; tentatively, D is TRBD1 (5 bases). V was pared by 2 bases and J by 1 base, with 8 bases between. Germline-derived CDR1 and CDR2 are SGHVS and FQNEAQ. The CDR3 loop spans 15 amino acids. The CDR3 sequence: CASSLSGLTNEKLFF. The CDR3 nucleotides read TGTGCCAGCAGCTTATCAGGGTTAACTAATGAAAAACTGTTTTTT.

This clonotype came up a few times. The chain joins TRBV25-1 to TRBJ1-2; D gene ambiguous. Germline V gene data show CDR1 as MGHDK and CDR2 as SYGVNS. The CDR3 spans 13 residues. The V end was cut by 7 bases, the J end by 2 bases, with 11 bases between. The CDR3 spells CASTEGSNYGYTF. As DNA, the CDR3 is TGTGCCAGCACTGAGGGATCCAACTATGGCTACACCTTC.

This clonotype was counted a few times. The rearrangement uses TRBV28 and TRBJ2-1; TRBD1 is a possible D gene (5 bases). The CDR3 is 13 residues long. From germline, CDR1 is MDHEN and CDR2 SYDVKM. V was shortened by 11 bases and J by 1 base, with 12 bases between the two germline ends. The CDR3 DNA follows: TGTGCCGGGGCTACCGGATCCTACAATGAGCAGTTCTTC. The encoded protein is CAGATGSYNEQFF. Variable domain in full (rest from reference TRBV28 and TRBJ2-1): DVKVTQSSRYLVKRTGEKVFLECVQDMDHENMFWYRQDPGLGLRLIYFSYDVKMKEKGDIPEGYSVSREKKERFSLILESASTNQTSMYLCAGATGSYNEQFFGPGTRLTVL.

The chain joins TRBV6-1 to TRBJ2-3; 9 nucleotides line up with TRBD1. The V gene's germline CDR1 is MNHNS and CDR2 SASEGT. V lost 7 bases to trimming and J lost 3 bases; unmatched junction nucleotides: 5. This CDR3 has 14 amino acids. This chain's CDR3 is CASMGQGKTDTQYF. The CDR3 nucleotides read TGTGCCAGCATGGGACAGGGTAAAACAGATACGCAGTATTTT.

The rearrangement links TRBV25-1 to TRBJ2-2, with 7 bases matching TRBD1. Trimming cost V 3 bases and J 0 bases; bases outside gene matches: 1. CDR1 and CDR2 (germline): MGHDK, SYGVNS. The CDR3 runs 15 residues. The CDR3 loop reads CASSEDRTNTGELFF. The CDR3 nucleotides read TGTGCCAGCAGTGAGGACAGGACGAACACCGGGGAGCTGTTTTTT.

This clonotype was picked up a small number of times. The V gene is TRBV2, the J gene TRBJ2-1, with TRBD2 identical over 11 bases. Trimming took 5 bases from V and 8 from J; bases not matched to a gene: 14. The CDR3 totals 17 residues. Germline V gene data show CDR1 as SNHLY and CDR2 as FYNNEI. CDR3 loop: CASSLLAGEGGGHEQFF. DNA of the CDR3: TGTGCCAGCAGTCTACTAGCGGGAGAGGGTGGGGGCCATGAGCAGTTCTTC.

The V and J genes are TRBV3-1 and TRBJ2-3; 8 positions match TRBD1. Looked up from germline, CDR1 is LGHDT and CDR2 is YNNKEL (reference sequence). J gave up 7 bases and V 4 bases, and 16 bases lay outside the gene matches. The CDR3 covers 17 residues. The CDR3 nucleotides are TGTGCCAGCAGCCCGAAAAGGACAGGGTTGGACGGACATACGCAGTATTTT. The encoded protein is CASSPKRTGLDGHTQYF.

The chain recombines TRBV12-3 or TRBV12-4 with TRBJ2-7; weak D call: TRBD2 (5 bases). V gave up 2 bases and J gave up 3 bases, with 8 bases separating them. This CDR3 contains 13 residues. CDR3 DNA sequence: TGTGCCAGCAGTTTACGGGGAAACTACGAGCAGTACTTC. This codes for CASSLRGNYEQYF.

Of note for this clonotype: A much larger clonotype is one base distant, so this may be a read error. This chain uses TRBV15 with TRBJ2-7; D not resolved. This CDR3 contains 13 residues. Looked up from germline, CDR1 is LNHNV and CDR2 is YYDKDF (reference sequence). CDR3 sequence: CATIRDPAEEQYF. The CDR3 nucleotides are TGTGCCACCATCAGAGATCCAGCTGAGGAGCAGTACTTC.

This clonotype has more than one count but fewer than ten. The chain combines TRBV12-3 or TRBV12-4 with TRBJ2-2; D remains unclear. Trimming shortened V by 7 bases and J by 0 bases, and 6 bases separated the two germline ends. CDR3 size: 13 residues. DNA of the CDR3: TGTGCCAGCACTTTTACGAACACCGGGGAGCTGTTTTTT. Its protein product is CASTFTNTGELFF.

This chain links TRBV7-6 with TRBJ2-3; TRBD1 matches at 10 bases. Germline V gene data show CDR1 as SGHVS and CDR2 as FNYEAQ. The CDR3 runs to 15 residues. V shed 8 bases, J shed 3 bases, and the junction held 8 bases outside the gene matches. As DNA, the CDR3 is TGTGCCAGCGGTGACAGGGGGCGACCGACAGATACGCAGTATTTT. It translates to CASGDRGRPTDTQYF. The variable domain in full, with the rest retrieved from reference TRBV7-6 and TRBJ2-3, is GAGVSQSPRYKVTKRGQDVALRCDPISGHVSLYWYRQALGQGPEFLTYFNYEAQQDKSGLPNDRFSAERPEGSISTLTIQRTEQRDSAMYRCASGDRGRPTDTQYFGPGTRLTVL.

The chain uses TRBV12-3 or TRBV12-4 and TRBJ1-1; D may be TRBD1 (5 bases). With 0 bases removed from V and 5 bases from J, the gap between germline ends came to 13 bases. CDR3 length: 15 residues. CDR3 amino acids: CASSLAGGGRTEAFF. The DNA for the CDR3 is TGTGCCAGCAGTTTAGCGGGTGGGGGGAGGACTGAAGCTTTCTTT.

The chain recombines TRBV7-2 with TRBJ2-1; the D is unclear. Trimming shortened V by 6 bases and J by 4 bases, and 10 bases separated the two germline ends. CDR1 SGHTA and CDR2 FQGNSA come from the germline V gene. CDR3 length: 13 amino acids. The CDR3 spells CASRAVGYNEQFF. Written as DNA, the CDR3 is TGTGCCAGCAGGGCAGTAGGATACAATGAGCAGTTCTTC.

This clonotype was seen a handful of times. The gene calls are TRBV12-3 or TRBV12-4 and TRBJ2-7; D might be TRBD1 (5 bases). V was pared by 4 bases and J by 3 bases, with 13 bases between. This CDR3 is 14 amino acids long. DNA for the CDR3: TGTGCCAGCAGTTCTGGCAACACAGGCTACGAGCAGTACTTC. It translates to CASSSGNTGYEQYF.

This clonotype was counted a few times. J is TRBJ2-1 and V is TRBV5-1, with D possibly matching TRBD2 (5 bases). The CDR3 consists of 15 residues. Germline CDR1 and CDR2: SGHRS and YFSETQ. Trimming cost V 2 bases and J 2 bases, with 11 bases left between them. The CDR3 DNA is TGCGCCAGCAGCTTAGTCGGGATGACCTACAATGAGCAGTTCTTC. Its protein is CASSLVGMTYNEQFF.

The chain is built from TRBV5-1 and TRBJ2-1, with TRBD2 as a possible D gene (6 bases). Trimming stripped 4 bases from V and 2 bases from J, with 22 bases between. This CDR3 comprises 18 residues. Germline V gene sequence: CDR1 SGHRS, CDR2 YFSETQ. This chain's CDR3 is CASSPSDRAGITYNEQFF. CDR3 nucleotide sequence: TGCGCCAGCAGCCCCTCTGATCGGGCGGGGATAACCTACAATGAGCAGTTCTTC.

As DNA, the CDR3 is TGTGCCAGCAGACATACGGGTCAGTTCCACGAGCAGTACTTC. Translating gives CASRHTGQFHEQYF. The rearrangement links TRBV6-1 to TRBJ2-7; D uncertain. The CDR3 covers 14 residues. Trimming removed 6 bases from V and 5 bases from J, with 17 bases in between. The germline gives CDR1 MNHNS, CDR2 SASEGT.

This clonotype showed up just a few times. V gene TRBV20-1 combines with J gene TRBJ1-6; D is ambiguous. The germline V gene encodes CDR1 DFQATT and CDR2 SNEGSKA (reference sequence). V was trimmed by 3 bases and J by 5 bases, leaving 14 bases between them. This CDR3 spans 15 amino acids. CDR3 sequence reads: CSASPRVGNNSPLHF. CDR3 sequence (DNA): TGCAGTGCTAGTCCCAGAGTAGGGAATAATTCACCCCTCCACTTT.

V gene TRBV24-1 combines with J gene TRBJ2-1; D is unresolved. The CDR3 has 11 amino acids. Trimming stripped 1 base from V and 8 bases from J, with 2 bases between. Per germline, CDR1 KGHDR and CDR2 SFDVKD. CDR3 region: CATSDFYEQFF. CDR3 DNA: TGTGCCACCAGTGATTTCTATGAGCAGTTCTTC.

This clonotype was seen only a few times. The chain couples TRBV6-1 to TRBJ2-7; D might be TRBD1 (5 bases). CDR1 and CDR2 from the germline V gene are MNHNS and SASEGT. V gave up 6 bases and J gave up 0 bases, with 9 bases separating them. This CDR3 comprises 13 residues. CDR3 region: CASRGQGSYEQYV. DNA of the CDR3: TGTGCCAGCAGGGGCCAGGGCTCCTACGAGCAGTACGTC.

The chain links TRBV7-9 to TRBJ1-4; 8 nucleotides match TRBD1. Looked up from germline, CDR1 is SEHNR and CDR2 is FQNEAQ (reference sequence). Losses at the gene ends were 5 bases for V and 2 bases for J; bases not matched to a gene: 4. The CDR3 has 15 residues. The CDR3 loop reads CASSPGGSTNEKLFF. For the CDR3, the DNA is TGTGCCAGCAGCCCAGGGGGCTCGACTAATGAAAAACTGTTTTTT.